One and the same sample provided the 10 T cell receptor beta chains below, sequenced in a study of blood T cell repertoires in COVID-19. Here immunoSEQ multiplex PCR was the method, and the copy in TCRdb shows in-frame clones only, minus some. The sample lists tens of thousands of clones, 80% to 90% occurring once. The sequencing input was peripheral blood. All receptors come from a man aged 60 to 69 with acute or convalescent COVID-19.

This clone was observed a single time. V usage is TRBV30 and J usage is TRBJ2-2; 10 bases map to TRBD2. The CDR3 covers 15 residues. J was trimmed by 2 bases and V by 7 bases; bases with no gene match: 7. CDR1 GTSNPN and CDR2 SVGIG come from the germline V gene (reference sequence). Written as DNA, the CDR3 is TGTGCCTACACACGGACTAGCGGTAACACCGGGGAGCTGTTTTTT. Protein: CAYTRTSGNTGELFF. Full variable domain (outside the CDR3, taken from reference TRBV30 and TRBJ2-2): SQTIHQWPATLVQPVGSPLSLECTVEGTSNPNLYWYRQAAGRGLQLLFYSVGIGQISSEVPQNLSASRPQDRQFILSSKKLLLSDSGFYLCAYTRTSGNTGELFFGEGSRLTVL.

The chain recombines TRBV6-6 with TRBJ1-5; the match to TRBD1 covers 9 bases. Trimming cost V 5 bases and J 5 bases; bases outside gene matches: 1. There are 13 residues in the CDR3. Per germline, CDR1 MNHNY and CDR2 SVGAGI (reference sequence). CDR3 in amino acids: CASSRTGDQPQHF. The CDR3 DNA follows: TGTGCCAGCAGTAGGACAGGGGATCAGCCCCAGCATTTT.

The V and J genes are TRBV29-1 and TRBJ1-2; no reliable D call. The V gene's germline CDR1 is SQVTM and CDR2 ANQGSEA. V shed 7 bases and J shed 2 bases, with 8 bases lying between them. The CDR3 loop spans 11 amino acids. As DNA, the CDR3 is TGCAGCGGAGAGGGAAACTATGGCTACACCTTC. Residues: CSGEGNYGYTF.

This rearrangement joins TRBV27 to TRBJ2-5; D is undetermined. CDR1 and CDR2 (germline): MNHEY, SMNVEV (reference sequence). This CDR3 is 14 amino acids long. Trimming pared 8 bases from V and 2 bases from J, leaving 15 bases between. CDR3 in DNA: TGTGCCAGCGCGTCGGTCACCCATCAAGAGACCCAGTACTTC. Residues: CASASVTHQETQYF.

DNA for the CDR3: TGTGCCAGCAGCTTCGACAGGGGGGAGCCTTTGTTGCATTTT. Translated: CASSFDRGEPLLHF. The genes are TRBV7-2 and TRBJ1-5; 9 nucleotides align to TRBD1. With 3 bases clipped from V and 15 bases from J, the junction kept 12 bases outside the gene matches. CDR1 is SGHTA and CDR2 is FQGNSA in the germline V gene. The CDR3 extends over 14 amino acids. Filled out from reference TRBV7-2 and TRBJ1-5, the complete variable domain reads GAGVSQSPSNKVTEKGKDVELRCDPISGHTALYWYRQSLGQGLEFLIYFQGNSAPDKSGLPSDRFSAERTGGSVSTLTIQRTQQEDSAVYLCASSFDRGEPLLHFGDGTRLSIL.

The rearrangement links TRBV5-5 to TRBJ2-3, with 7 bases matching TRBD2. The CDR3 runs 16 residues. V shed 2 bases and J 4 bases; nucleotides not matched to a gene: 10. The germline V gene has CDR1 SGHKS and CDR2 YYEKEE (reference sequence). The CDR3 nucleotides read TGTGCCAGCAGCTTCCTACATGAGCGGGGATCAGATACGCAGTATTTT. It is translated as CASSFLHERGSDTQYF.

The chain couples TRBV1 to TRBJ1-6. TRBV1 corresponds to a pseudogene. The CDR3 runs 17 residues. CDR3 region: CTSSPPWGGRSGSPLHF. The CDR3 coding sequence is TGCACCAGCAGCCCACCTTGGGGGGGCAGGAGTGGTTCACCCCTCCACTTT.

The chain joins TRBV4-2 to TRBJ1-5; D is unresolved. CDR3 size: 13 residues. Germline lookup yields CDR1 LGHNA and CDR2 YNFKEQ. V gave up 4 bases and J gave up 1 base, with 5 bases separating them. CDR3 loop: CASSRGSNQPQHF. The CDR3 DNA reads TGTGCCAGCAGCCGAGGCAGCAATCAGCCCCAGCATTTT.

The gene calls are TRBV16 and TRBJ1-2, with D possibly being TRBD1 (5 bases). V lost 6 bases and J lost 7, with 18 bases in between. CDR1 KGHSY and CDR2 FQNENV come from the germline V gene. The CDR3 runs 14 residues. The CDR3 region has the DNA TGTGCCAGCAGAACCGGGCAGGGAAGACTTGGCTACACCTTC. Protein sequence: CASRTGQGRLGYTF.

This clone turned up a few times. The J gene is TRBJ1-2, the V gene TRBV7-2; D uncertain. CDR3 length equals 13 residues. Germline CDR1 SGHTA, CDR2 FQGNSA. V was trimmed by 2 bases and J by 13 bases, leaving 17 bases between them. CDR3 residues: CASSLLIDPFVTF. The CDR3 DNA reads as TGTGCCAGCAGCTTATTGATAGATCCCTTTGTCACCTTC.